What follows is one T cell receptor (beta chain) and its context. The data derive from a study of blood T cell repertoires in COVID-19. Per germline, CDR1 SEHNR and CDR2 FQNEAQ (reference sequence). The germline V and J ends were trimmed by 5 bases and 9 bases, with 8 bases remaining between them. CDR3 length: 12 amino acids. Everyone who took part was roughly 18 to 89 years old, and they came from roughly 25 US areas. How the authors handled the data: How many nucleated cells were present was estimated from reference gene primer amplification. Produced via immunoSEQ multiplex PCR; TCRdb's table is partial and in-frame only. V and J calls plus clone size are reproduced from that table; the DNA served to infer D and trimming. The table lists fewer than 200,000 clones, around 82% of them singletons.

The TCR originated in a woman aged 55-75 years with acute COVID-19. Input material: PBMCs or T cells enriched from blood (not recorded which). The chain carries TRBV7-9 and TRBJ1-6; D perhaps matches TRBD1 (5 bases). DNA of the CDR3: TGTGCCAGCAGCGGAGGGGTTTCACCCCTCCACTTT. Its protein product is CASSGGVSPLHF.